These 31 T cell receptor beta chains were all obtained from the same sample, sequenced in a study of neurological immune-mediated disorders. TCRdb fed the 5' RACE reads into MiXCR, producing one record per CDR3 protein. The sample records tens of thousands of distinct CDR3 sequences, approximately 4.5% being singletons. Sequencing was performed on PBMCs. All receptors come from a young man in good health.

This clonotype was recorded many times. This chain connects TRBV7-9 to TRBJ2-7; maybe TRBD2 (5 bases). Germline V gene data show CDR1 as SEHNR and CDR2 as FQNEAQ (reference sequence). The V gene lost 4 bases and the J gene lost 7 bases, with 11 bases spanning the gap. The CDR3 has 12 amino acids. CDR3 in amino acids: CASSSDPGEQYF. The CDR3 DNA reads as TGTGCCAGCAGCTCCGACCCGGGAGAGCAGTACTTC.

Many counts were recorded for this clonotype. This chain connects TRBV12-3 or TRBV12-4 to TRBJ1-1; no clear D gene. The CDR3 extends over 13 amino acids. The V end lost 2 bases, the J end lost 10 bases, and 14 bases lay between the germline ends. In DNA, the CDR3 is TGTGCCAGCAGTTTAATGAGCCAATCCCCAGCTTTCTTT. Amino acids: CASSLMSQSPAFF.

The chain's CDR3 is CASSSSGGGSEAFF. In DNA form, the CDR3 reads TGTGCCAGCAGCTCGTCCGGGGGTGGGTCTGAAGCTTTCTTT. The rearrangement uses TRBV3-1 and TRBJ1-1; D is possibly TRBD1 (5 bases). The V gene lost 5 bases and the J gene lost 6 bases, with 16 bases spanning the gap. Germline V lookup: CDR1 LGHDT, CDR2 YNNKEL (reference sequence). The CDR3 length is 14 residues.

This clonotype appeared many times. The rearrangement joins TRBV20-1 to TRBJ2-7; TRBD1 matches at 7 bases. This CDR3 comprises 13 residues. The V segment lost 6 bases and the J segment 3 bases; nucleotides outside the gene matches: 8. Germline assignment: CDR1 DFQATT and CDR2 SNEGSKA (reference sequence). The CDR3 DNA reads TGCAGTGCAAAGACAGGGTTTTTCTACGAGCAGTACTTC. Its translation: CSAKTGFFYEQYF.

Many counts were recorded for this clonotype. The chain combines TRBV9 with TRBJ2-1; D call uncertain. Germline values: CDR1 SGDLS, CDR2 YYNGEE. The CDR3 has 13 residues. The ends were cut back, 4 bases at V and 5 bases at J, with 10 bases in the middle. In DNA form, the CDR3 reads TGTGCCAGCAGCCCCTCACCCCACAATGAGCAGTTCTTC. Translating gives CASSPSPHNEQFF. Filled out from reference TRBV9 and TRBJ2-1, the complete variable domain reads DSGVTQTPKHLITATGQRVTLRCSPRSGDLSVYWYQQSLDQGLQFLIQYYNGEERAKGNILERFSAQQFPDLHSELNLSSLELGDSALYFCASSPSPHNEQFFGPGTRLTVL.

This clonotype was found many times. The chain uses TRBV11-1 and TRBJ2-5; 8 nucleotides align to TRBD2. Germline V gene data show CDR1 as SGHAT and CDR2 as FQDESV (reference sequence). With 2 bases clipped from V and 7 bases from J, the junction kept 15 bases outside the gene matches. This CDR3 has 17 residues. The CDR3 DNA is TGTGCCAGCAGCTTAACTAACAGCGGCGGGGGGCGCGGGACCCAGTACTTC. Protein: CASSLTNSGGGRGTQYF. The full variable domain, rest sourced from reference TRBV11-1 and TRBJ2-5, is EAEVAQSPRYKITEKSQAVAFWCDPISGHATLYWYRQILGQGPELLVQFQDESVVDDSQLPKDRFSAERLKGVDSTLKIQPAELGDSAMYLCASSLTNSGGGRGTQYFGPGTRLLVL.

The table lists this clonotype with many counts. V is TRBV29-1 and J is TRBJ1-2; 7 bases match TRBD1. Looked up from germline, CDR1 is SQVTM and CDR2 is ANQGSEA. V gave up 7 bases and J gave up 4 bases; unmatched junction bases: 15. This CDR3 comprises 15 residues. CDR3 bases: TGCAGCGCAGCCATGGGCCAGGGACAGCTCTATGGCTACACCTTC. This encodes CSAAMGQGQLYGYTF. The variable domain in full, completed from reference TRBV29-1 and TRBJ1-2, reads SAVISQKPSRDICQRGTSLTIQCQVDSQVTMMFWYRQQPGQSLTLIATANQGSEATYESGFVIDKFPISRPNLTFSTLTVSNMSPEDSSIYLCSAAMGQGQLYGYTFGSGTRLTVV.

There are many counts of this clonotype. The chain is built from TRBV7-9 and TRBJ2-3; the D gene is possibly TRBD1 (6 bases). Trimming removed 1 base from V and 9 bases from J, with 14 bases in between. This CDR3 contains 14 residues. Germline lookup yields CDR1 SEHNR and CDR2 FQNEAQ (reference sequence). CDR3 amino acids: CASSLGGQGSTQYF. DNA for the CDR3: TGTGCCAGCAGCTTAGGGGGGCAGGGCTCGACGCAGTATTTT.

In this sample, this clonotype turned up many times. The V and J genes are TRBV24-1 and TRBJ1-2; possible D gene TRBD1, 5 bases. Trimming took off 6 bases at V and 6 bases at J, with 16 bases between the two ends. Germline values: CDR1 KGHDR, CDR2 SFDVKD. There are 14 residues in the CDR3. The CDR3 protein is CATSHGQGGDGYTF. For the CDR3, the DNA is TGTGCCACCAGTCACGGGCAGGGAGGGGATGGCTACACCTTC.

This clonotype was found many times. The chain links TRBV6-2 or TRBV6-3 to TRBJ1-6; maybe TRBD1 (6 bases). In germline, CDR1 is MNHEY, CDR2 SVGEGT. V lost 4 bases and J lost 11, with 18 bases in between. This CDR3 has 15 amino acids. CDR3 coding DNA: TGTGCCAGCAGTTCGCTGGACAGCGGGGAGCCACCCCTCCACTTT. Translating gives CASSSLDSGEPPLHF.

In its sample, this clonotype was seen many times. V is TRBV12-3 or TRBV12-4 and J is TRBJ2-6; 7 nucleotides line up with TRBD1. J lost 2 bases, V lost 4 bases, and 11 bases had no gene match. The CDR3 covers 18 residues. CDR3 nucleotides: TGTGCCAGCAGTTCGACAGGGATTGGAACTACTGGGGCCAACGTCCTGACTTTC. Translated: CASSSTGIGTTGANVLTF.

This clonotype was picked up many times. The V call is TRBV2, the J call TRBJ2-4, with no clear D. The CDR3 extends over 14 amino acids. Germline V gene sequence: CDR1 SNHLY, CDR2 FYNNEI. The germline V and J ends were trimmed by 2 bases and 0 bases, with 5 bases remaining between them. CDR3 sequence reads: CASSERLAKNIQYF. The CDR3 DNA follows: TGTGCCAGCAGTGAAAGACTAGCCAAAAACATTCAGTACTTC.

This clonotype was counted ten times or more. The rearrangement uses TRBV20-1 and TRBJ2-1; D is unresolved. Trimming left V 3 bases short and J 6 bases short, with 6 bases between. The CDR3 spans 11 residues. The V gene's germline CDR1 is DFQATT and CDR2 SNEGSKA (reference sequence). As DNA, the CDR3 is TGCAGTGCTAGTTGGTCCAATGAGCAGTTCTTC. This translates into CSASWSNEQFF.

This clonotype was detected many times. The genes are TRBV20-1 and TRBJ2-7; D gene uncertain. The V end lost 0 bases, the J end lost 2 bases, and 8 bases lay between the germline ends. This CDR3 is 13 amino acids long. Per the germline V gene, CDR1 is DFQATT and CDR2 is SNEGSKA (reference sequence). CDR3 in amino acids: CSARDRNAYEQYF. The CDR3 coding sequence is TGCAGTGCTAGAGATCGGAATGCCTACGAGCAGTACTTC.

This clonotype was observed many times. The chain uses TRBV7-2 and TRBJ1-1, with no clear D. With 1 base removed from V and 4 bases from J, the gap between germline ends came to 13 bases. This CDR3 is 15 amino acids long. From germline, CDR1 is SGHTA and CDR2 FQGNSA. The chain's CDR3 is CASSLEGSRSTEAFF. For the CDR3, the DNA is TGTGCCAGCAGCTTAGAAGGGAGCAGAAGCACTGAAGCTTTCTTT.

In its sample, this clonotype was seen many times. The chain is built from TRBV20-1 and TRBJ2-1; D tentatively fits TRBD1 or TRBD2 (5 bases each). CDR1 is DFQATT and CDR2 is SNEGSKA in the germline V gene (reference sequence). The germline V and J ends were trimmed by 3 bases and 12 bases, with 30 bases remaining between them. This CDR3 contains 17 residues. The CDR3 sequence is CSASPPSGTPEVQGQFF. The CDR3 DNA is TGCAGTGCTAGTCCCCCGTCCGGAACGCCGGAGGTGCAGGGGCAGTTCTTC.

Note on this clonotype: The junction does not match germline at one end; this may be a read error. The rearrangement uses TRBV7-2 and TRBJ2-7; 10 nucleotides agree with TRBD2. This CDR3 comprises 15 residues. The germline CDR1 and CDR2 sequences are SGHTA and FQGNSA. DNA of the CDR3: TGTGCCAGTAGCTTAGGCCTAGCGGGGGACGGAGAGCAGTACTTC. Protein sequence: CASSLGLAGDGEQYF.

This clonotype was picked up many times. The genes are TRBV29-1 and TRBJ2-1; D call uncertain. The CDR3 extends over 13 amino acids. Per the germline V gene, CDR1 is SQVTM and CDR2 is ANQGSEA. Deletions cut 5 bases from V and 5 bases from J, with 13 bases between. CDR3 sequence: CSVRPVPDNEQFF. CDR3 in DNA: TGCAGCGTTAGGCCTGTGCCAGACAATGAGCAGTTCTTC.

This clonotype has ten or more counts. The chain carries TRBV12-3 or TRBV12-4 and TRBJ1-6, with 9 bases identical to TRBD1. CDR3 length: 15 residues. V lost 4 bases and J lost 7; bases outside the gene matches: 5. The CDR3 is CASSSRDRGNSPLHF. CDR3 nucleotide sequence: TGTGCCAGCAGTTCCCGAGACAGGGGGAATTCACCCCTCCACTTT.

Ten or more counts support this clonotype. The V and J genes are TRBV7-2 and TRBJ2-3, with D maybe TRBD2 (6 bases). The CDR3 covers 15 residues. The germline V gene has CDR1 SGHTA and CDR2 FQGNSA. V was shortened by 0 bases and J by 5 bases, with 12 bases between the two germline ends. CDR3 sequence reads: CASSLAAGLGDTQYF. Here the CDR3 DNA reads TGTGCCAGCAGCTTAGCAGCGGGCCTGGGAGATACGCAGTATTTT.

This clonotype came up many times. The V and J genes are TRBV20-1 and TRBJ1-1; no definite D call. Germline CDR1 reads DFQATT; CDR2 reads SNEGSKA (reference sequence). Trimming removed 0 bases from V and 5 bases from J, with 16 bases in between. The CDR3 consists of 15 residues. The chain's CDR3 is CSARDPRTGSTEAFF. CDR3 nucleotides: TGCAGTGCTAGAGATCCCCGTACGGGTTCAACTGAAGCTTTCTTT.

This clonotype appeared many times. The chain combines TRBV20-1 with TRBJ2-7, with D possibly being TRBD1 (6 bases). CDR1 and CDR2 from the germline V gene are DFQATT and SNEGSKA (reference sequence). This CDR3 has 14 residues. V lost 6 bases and J 1 base, leaving 16 bases between the germline ends. The CDR3 loop reads CSADETGKSYEQYF. The CDR3 bases are TGCAGTGCCGACGAGACAGGAAAATCCTACGAGCAGTACTTC.

Worth noting for this clonotype: Sequence at one end of the junction differs from germline and may be a read error. The chain couples TRBV5-5 to TRBJ2-6; D is undetermined. Germline CDR1 and CDR2: SGHKS and YYEKEE (reference sequence). There are 15 residues in the CDR3. The CDR3: CAGSLLLSGANVLTF. Written as DNA, the CDR3 is TGTGCCGGCAGCCTATTACTATCTGGGGCCAACGTCCTGACTTTC.

This clonotype was detected ten times or more. The chain recombines TRBV5-1 with TRBJ2-7, with 10 nucleotides matching TRBD1. The CDR3 length is 15 residues. J lost 2 bases, V lost 3 bases, and 5 bases had no gene match. In germline, CDR1 is SGHRS, CDR2 YFSETQ. The CDR3 reads CASSSLTGGPYEQYF. For the CDR3, the DNA is TGCGCCAGCAGCTCCCTGACAGGGGGCCCCTACGAGCAGTACTTC.

This clonotype came up many times. The J gene is TRBJ2-2, the V gene TRBV20-1; 7 positions agree with TRBD2. The J segment lost 9 bases and the V segment lost 0 bases, leaving 7 bases of the junction unmatched. The V gene's germline CDR1 is DFQATT and CDR2 SNEGSKA (reference sequence). This CDR3 region has 14 residues. CDR3 nucleotides: TGCAGTGCTAGAGATGGGGGAGGGACCAGGGAGCTGTTTTTT. The encoded protein is CSARDGGGTRELFF.

This clonotype was recorded many times. This chain connects TRBV27 to TRBJ2-7; 7 nucleotides line up with TRBD1. V shed 2 bases and J 5 bases; nucleotides not matched to a gene: 6. Germline loops: CDR1 MNHEY, CDR2 SMNVEV (reference sequence). CDR3 length equals 14 residues. The CDR3 here is CASSLRGRLHEQYF. CDR3 nucleotide sequence: TGTGCCAGCAGTTTAAGGGGGCGTTTGCACGAGCAGTACTTC.

At least ten counts were recorded for this clonotype. V gene TRBV6-2 or TRBV6-3 combines with J gene TRBJ1-2, with 7 nucleotides matching TRBD1. Germline V gene lookup returns CDR1 MNHEY and CDR2 SVGEGT. V was pared by 8 bases and J by 8 bases, with 11 bases of the junction left unmatched. This CDR3 has 13 residues. The CDR3 here is CASHEGAFEGYTF. CDR3 DNA sequence: TGTGCCAGCCATGAGGGGGCCTTTGAAGGCTACACCTTC.

V gene TRBV6-5 combines with J gene TRBJ1-1, with D possibly TRBD1 on 5 matching bases. V dropped 11 bases and J dropped 11 bases, with 18 bases sitting between them. This CDR3 has 11 amino acids. Per the germline V gene, CDR1 is MNHEY and CDR2 is SVGAGI. The CDR3 reads CASSQERKAFF. CDR3 DNA sequence: TGTGCCTCCTCACAGGAACGCAAGGCTTTCTTT.

This clonotype has ten or more counts. This sequence joins TRBV20-1 and TRBJ1-1, with 12 positions matching TRBD1. The germline CDR1 and CDR2 sequences are DFQATT and SNEGSKA (reference sequence). Unmatched junction bases numbered 11, after V lost 5 bases and J lost 7 bases. This CDR3 contains 15 residues. CDR3 DNA sequence: TGCAGTGCTCTGTCCGGGACAGGGGGCGAGAGTGAAGCTTTCTTT. It yields the protein CSALSGTGGESEAFF.

Ten or more counts support this clonotype. V is TRBV6-5 and J is TRBJ1-2; D gene ambiguous. V was shortened by 2 bases and J by 3 bases, with 4 bases between the two germline ends. This CDR3 has 12 amino acids. Per germline, CDR1 MNHEY and CDR2 SVGAGI. CDR3 residues: CASSYGDYGYTF. CDR3 bases: TGTGCCAGCAGTTACGGGGACTATGGCTACACCTTC.

The chain has TRBV18 and TRBJ1-1; TRBD1 might be the D (5 bases). This CDR3 comprises 15 residues. Trimming shortened V by 0 bases and J by 8 bases, and 16 bases separated the two germline ends. Germline-derived CDR1 and CDR2 are KGHSH and LQKENI. CDR3 protein: CASSPPGVQGGEAFF. Written as DNA, the CDR3 is TGTGCCAGCTCACCACCAGGCGTCCAGGGAGGAGAAGCTTTCTTT. Full variable domain (outside the CDR3, taken from reference TRBV18 and TRBJ1-1): NAGVMQNPRHLVRRRGQEARLRCSPMKGHSHVYWYRQLPEEGLKFMVYLQKENIIDESGMPKERFSAEFPKEGPSILRIQQVVRGDSAAYFCASSPPGVQGGEAFFGQGTRLTVV.